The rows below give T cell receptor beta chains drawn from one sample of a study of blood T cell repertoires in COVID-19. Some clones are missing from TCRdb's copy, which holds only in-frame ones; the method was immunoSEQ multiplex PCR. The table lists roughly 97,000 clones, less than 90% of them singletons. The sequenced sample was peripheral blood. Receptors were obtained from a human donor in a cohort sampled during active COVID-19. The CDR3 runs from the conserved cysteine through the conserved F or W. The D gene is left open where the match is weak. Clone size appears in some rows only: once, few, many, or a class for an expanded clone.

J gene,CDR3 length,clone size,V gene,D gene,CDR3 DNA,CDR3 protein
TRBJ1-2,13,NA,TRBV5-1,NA,TGCGCCAGCAGCTTGGCGGGGGACTATGGCTACACCTTC,CASSLAGDYGYTF
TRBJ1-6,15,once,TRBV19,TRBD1,TGTGCCAGTAGTACGGGACAGATAAAAGGTTCACCCCTCCACTTT,CASSTGQIKGSPLHF
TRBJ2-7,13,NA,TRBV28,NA,TGTGCCAGCAGCCAACATGGCCCCTACGAGCAGTACTTC,CASSQHGPYEQYF
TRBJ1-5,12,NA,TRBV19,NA,TGTGCCAGTAGTATTCGCGGTGGACCCCAGCATTTT,CASSIRGGPQHF
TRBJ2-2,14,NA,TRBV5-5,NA,TGTGCCAGCAGTTCCCGGACAGTTCGCCGGGAGCTGTTTTTT,CASSSRTVRRELFF
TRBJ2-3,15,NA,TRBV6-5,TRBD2,TGTGCCAGCAGCCTCTCCTGGGGGGGAACAGATACGCAGTATTTT,CASSLSWGGTDTQYF
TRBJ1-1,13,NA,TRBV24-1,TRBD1,TGTGCCACCAGTGATCGGACAGGGGTCCAAGCTTTCTTT,CATSDRTGVQAFF
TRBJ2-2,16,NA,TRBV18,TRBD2,TGTGCCAGCTCACCGGGACTAGCGGCGAACACCGGGGAGCTGTTTTTT,CASSPGLAANTGELFF
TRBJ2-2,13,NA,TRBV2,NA,TGTGCCAGCAGTGGAGGGGGTGCCGGGGAGCTGTTTTTT,CASSGGGAGELFF
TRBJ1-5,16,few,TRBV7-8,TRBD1,TGTGCCAGCAGCTTAGAGGCCAGGGGGCTTGGTATGACCCAGCATTTT,CASSLEARGLGMTQHF
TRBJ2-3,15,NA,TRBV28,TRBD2,TGTGCCAGCAGCTCTAGCGGCTCTAGCACAGATACGCAGTATTTT,CASSSSGSSTDTQYF
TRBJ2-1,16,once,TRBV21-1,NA,TGTGCCAGCAGCAAAAGTGAAGGGGTGTCAGGTCCTGAGCAGTTCTTC,CASSKSEGVSGPEQFF
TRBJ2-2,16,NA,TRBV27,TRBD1,TGTGCCAGCCCCGGGGCCGGGACAGGGAACACCGGGGAGCTGTTTTTT,CASPGAGTGNTGELFF
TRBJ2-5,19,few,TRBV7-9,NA,TGTGCCAGCAGCTTGAGGAAGACCGGGACAGCCGGGAGCAAGGAGACCCAGTACTTC,CASSLRKTGTAGSKETQYF
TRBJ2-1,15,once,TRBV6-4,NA,TGTGCCAGCAGTGACCAGGACGGTGGAGGAAATGAGCAGTTCTTC,CASSDQDGGGNEQFF
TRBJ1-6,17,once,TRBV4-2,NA,TGTGCCAGCAGCCAAGATATAGGGGGGGCGTTTAATTCACCCCTCCACTTT,CASSQDIGGAFNSPLHF
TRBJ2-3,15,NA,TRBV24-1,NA,TGTGCCACCAGTGATCGAATGGGGCCCCAGGATACGCAGTATTTT,CATSDRMGPQDTQYF
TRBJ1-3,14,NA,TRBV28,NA,TGTGCCAGCAGTATAGGGGGTTCTGGAAACACCATATATTTT,CASSIGGSGNTIYF
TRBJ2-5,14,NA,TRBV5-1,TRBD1,TGCGCCAGCAGCTTGGGGGACAGGGTCGAGACCCAGTACTTC,CASSLGDRVETQYF
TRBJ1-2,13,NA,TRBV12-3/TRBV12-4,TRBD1,TGTGCCAGCAGCTCGACAGGGGCGCGAGGCTACACCTTC,CASSSTGARGYTF
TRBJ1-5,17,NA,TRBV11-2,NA,TGTGCCAGCAGGGCAGGGAACAGTCTGGGTAGCAATCAGCCCCAGCATTTT,CASRAGNSLGSNQPQHF
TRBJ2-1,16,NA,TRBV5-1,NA,TGCGCCAGCAGCCTACGAGACAGTCTAGTCTACAATGAGCAGTTCTTC,CASSLRDSLVYNEQFF
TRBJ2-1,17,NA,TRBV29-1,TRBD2,TGCAGCGTTGATGGGAGCTGGGCGGGGAGGGCCATCGCTGAGCAGTTCTTC,CSVDGSWAGRAIAEQFF
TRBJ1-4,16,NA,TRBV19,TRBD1,TGTGCCAGTAGACGACAGGGGGGCCCAACTAATGAAAAACTGTTTTTT,CASRRQGGPTNEKLFF
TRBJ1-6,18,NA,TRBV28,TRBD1,TGTGCCAGCAGCTCCGGACAGGGCGTTAGCTCCTATAATTCACCCCTCCACTTT,CASSSGQGVSSYNSPLHF
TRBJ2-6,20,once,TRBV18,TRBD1,TGTGCCAGCTCACCCCAACAGGGGGCACTTCCCAGCTCTGGGGCCAACGTCCTGACTTTC,CASSPQQGALPSSGANVLTF
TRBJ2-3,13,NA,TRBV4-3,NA,TGCGCCAGCAGCCAGGAGGATCTTCGTACGCAGTATTTT,CASSQEDLRTQYF
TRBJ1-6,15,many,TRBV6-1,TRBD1,TGTGCCAGCAGTGAATCCGGGACAGGGTGGTCACCCCTCCACTTT,CASSESGTGWSPLHF
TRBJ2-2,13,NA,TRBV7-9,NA,TGTGCCAGCAGCTTAGTCCCGACCGGGGAGCTGTTTTTT,CASSLVPTGELFF
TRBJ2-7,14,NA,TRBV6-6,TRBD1,TGTGCCATCAATCCGGGACAGGGACCCTACGAGCAGTACTTC,CAINPGQGPYEQYF
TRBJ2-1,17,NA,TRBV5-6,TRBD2,TGTGCCAGCAGGTTGGGACTAGCGGGAATCTCCTACAATGAGCAGTTCTTC,CASRLGLAGISYNEQFF
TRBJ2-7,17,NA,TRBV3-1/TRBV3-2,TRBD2,TGTGCCAGCAGCCAAGAAATCGGGGGGGCCTCGTGGGACGAGCAGTACTTC,CASSQEIGGASWDEQYF
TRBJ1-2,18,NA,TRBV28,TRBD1,TGTGCCAGCAGCCGGGGATTTAAGGGGACAGATCCCTTCTATGGCTACACCTTC,CASSRGFKGTDPFYGYTF
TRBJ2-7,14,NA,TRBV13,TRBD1,TGTGCCAGCAGCCTGGGACAGGGAGCCTACGAGCAGTACTTC,CASSLGQGAYEQYF
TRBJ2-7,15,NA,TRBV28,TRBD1,TGTGCCAGCAGTTTACAGGGGGCTCTAACGGAGGGGCAGTACTTC,CASSLQGALTEGQYF